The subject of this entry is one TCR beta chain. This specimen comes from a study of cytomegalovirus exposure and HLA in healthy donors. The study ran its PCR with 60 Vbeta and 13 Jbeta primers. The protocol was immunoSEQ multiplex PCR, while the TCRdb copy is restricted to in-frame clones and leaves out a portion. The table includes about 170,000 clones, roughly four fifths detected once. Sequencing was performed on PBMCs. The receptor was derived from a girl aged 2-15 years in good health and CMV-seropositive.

In DNA form, the CDR3 reads TGCAGCGGTGCTTTGGTAACAGGAACCTTTAACTATGGCTACACCTTC. This codes for CSGALVTGTFNYGYTF. The chain uses TRBV29-1 and TRBJ1-2, with a weak D call TRBD1 (5 bases). With 7 bases removed from V and 1 base from J, the gap between germline ends came to 22 bases. There are 16 residues in the CDR3. Germline loops: CDR1 SQVTM, CDR2 ANQGSEA.